This TCR beta chain was recorded in a study of cytomegalovirus exposure and HLA in healthy donors. General observations from the study: The study found most TCR sequences rare, yet found some public TCRs in many donors. Later analysis identified a missense DCLRE1C variant that was linked to TCR beta V- and J-gene trimming.

J was trimmed by 6 bases and V by 0 bases; bases with no gene match: 3. From germline, CDR1 is SGHRS and CDR2 YFSETQ. The CDR3 consists of 15 residues. A single count supports this clone. Its specificity is not known. The primer mix had 60 Vbeta and 13 Jbeta primers. Measured with immunoSEQ multiplex PCR; TCRdb has only the in-frame clones, and not every one. The table shows almost 200,000 clones, with roughly three quarters occurring only once. This receptor was identified in a male donor in good health and CMV-seropositive. The sample comprised PBMCs. The V gene is TRBV5-1, the J gene TRBJ1-6; 7 bases line up with TRBD1. The CDR3 protein is CASSLEDRSNSPLHF. As DNA, the CDR3 is TGCGCCAGCAGCTTGGAGGACAGGAGTAATTCACCCCTCCACTTT. Supplemented by reference TRBV5-1 and TRBJ1-6, the full variable domain reads KAGVTQTPRYLIKTRGQQVTLSCSPISGHRSVSWYQQTPGQGLQFLFEYFSETQRNKGNFPGRFSGRQFSNSRSEMNVSTLELGDSALYLCASSLEDRSNSPLHFGNGTRLTVT.